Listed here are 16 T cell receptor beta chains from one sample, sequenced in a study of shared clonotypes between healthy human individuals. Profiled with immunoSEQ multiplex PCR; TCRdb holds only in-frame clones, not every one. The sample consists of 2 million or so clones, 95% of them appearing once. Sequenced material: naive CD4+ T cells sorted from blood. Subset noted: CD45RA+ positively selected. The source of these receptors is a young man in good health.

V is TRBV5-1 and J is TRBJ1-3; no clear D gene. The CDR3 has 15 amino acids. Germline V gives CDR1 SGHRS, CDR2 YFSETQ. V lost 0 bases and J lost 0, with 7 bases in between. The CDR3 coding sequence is TGCGCCAGCAGCTTGGAGCGGATCTCTGGAAACACCATATATTTT. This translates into CASSLERISGNTIYF.

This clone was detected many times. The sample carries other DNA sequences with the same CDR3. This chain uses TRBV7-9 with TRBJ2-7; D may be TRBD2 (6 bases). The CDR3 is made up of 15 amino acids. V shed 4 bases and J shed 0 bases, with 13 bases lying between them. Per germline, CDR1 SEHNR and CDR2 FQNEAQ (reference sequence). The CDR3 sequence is CASSSSVLSSYEQYF. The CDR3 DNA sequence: TGTGCCAGCAGCTCTAGCGTATTGAGCTCCTACGAGCAGTACTTC.

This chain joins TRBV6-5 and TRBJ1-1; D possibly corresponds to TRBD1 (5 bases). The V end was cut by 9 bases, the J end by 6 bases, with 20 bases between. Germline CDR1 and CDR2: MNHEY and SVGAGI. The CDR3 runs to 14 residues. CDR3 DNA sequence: TGTGCCAGTGGATCCAGGGTCCCCGGGGCTGAAGCTTTCTTT. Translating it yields CASGSRVPGAEAFF.

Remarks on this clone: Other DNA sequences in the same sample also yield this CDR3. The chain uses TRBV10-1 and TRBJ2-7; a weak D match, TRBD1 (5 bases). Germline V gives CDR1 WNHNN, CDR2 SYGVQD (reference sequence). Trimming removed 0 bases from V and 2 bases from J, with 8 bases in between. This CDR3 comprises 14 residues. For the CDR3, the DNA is TGCGCCAGCAGTGAGTCAGGGGCCCCCTACGAGCAGTACTTC. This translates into CASSESGAPYEQYF.

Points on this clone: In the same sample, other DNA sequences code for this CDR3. This chain's CDR3 is CASSLVGTEAFF. DNA of the CDR3: TGTGCCAGCAGCTTGGTGGGTACTGAAGCTTTCTTT. The chain employs TRBV5-4 and TRBJ1-1; D gene uncertain. Germline CDR1 reads SGHNT; CDR2 reads YYREEE (reference sequence). The CDR3 runs to 12 residues. V shed 0 bases and J shed 5 bases, with 5 bases lying between them.

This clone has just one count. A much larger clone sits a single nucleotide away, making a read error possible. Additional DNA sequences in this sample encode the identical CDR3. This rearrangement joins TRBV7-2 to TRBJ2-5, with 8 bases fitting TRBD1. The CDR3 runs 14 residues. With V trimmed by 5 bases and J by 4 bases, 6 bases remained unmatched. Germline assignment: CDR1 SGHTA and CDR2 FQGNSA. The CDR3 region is CASSPDRGRETQYF. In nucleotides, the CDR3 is TGTGCCAGCAGCCCCGACAGGGGCCGAGAGACCCAGTACTTC.

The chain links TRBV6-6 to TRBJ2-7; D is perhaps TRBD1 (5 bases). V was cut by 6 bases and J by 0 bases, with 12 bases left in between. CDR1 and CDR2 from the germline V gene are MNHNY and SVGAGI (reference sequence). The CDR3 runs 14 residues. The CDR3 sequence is CASRRQLSSYEQYF. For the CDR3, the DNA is TGTGCCAGCAGACGACAGTTGAGCTCCTACGAGCAGTACTTC.

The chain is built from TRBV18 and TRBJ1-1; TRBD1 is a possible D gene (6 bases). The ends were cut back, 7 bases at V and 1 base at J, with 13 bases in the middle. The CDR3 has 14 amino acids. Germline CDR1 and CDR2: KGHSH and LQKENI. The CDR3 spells CASFQDRSNTEAFF. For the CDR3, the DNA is TGTGCCAGCTTCCAGGACAGATCGAACACTGAAGCTTTCTTT.

CDR3 residues: CAISDGVSETQYF. DNA of the CDR3: TGTGCCATCAGTGATGGGGTCTCGGAGACCCAGTACTTC. The gene calls are TRBV10-3 and TRBJ2-5; D unclear. V was pared by 3 bases and J by 5 bases, with 10 bases between. This CDR3 has 13 residues. CDR1 and CDR2 (germline): ENHRY, SYGVKD.

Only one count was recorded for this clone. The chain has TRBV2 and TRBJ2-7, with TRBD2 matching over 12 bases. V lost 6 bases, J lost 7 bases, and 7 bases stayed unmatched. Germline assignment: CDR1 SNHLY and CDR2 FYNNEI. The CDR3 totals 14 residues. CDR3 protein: CASRRLAGVQEQYF. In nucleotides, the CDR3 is TGTGCCAGCAGAAGACTAGCGGGAGTGCAAGAGCAGTACTTC.

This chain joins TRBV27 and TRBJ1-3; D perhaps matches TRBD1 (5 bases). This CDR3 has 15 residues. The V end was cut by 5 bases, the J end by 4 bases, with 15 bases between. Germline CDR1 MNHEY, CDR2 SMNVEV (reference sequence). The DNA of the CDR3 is TGTGCCAGCAGTCCGGGACTCCCGGGAGGAAACACCATATATTTT. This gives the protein CASSPGLPGGNTIYF.

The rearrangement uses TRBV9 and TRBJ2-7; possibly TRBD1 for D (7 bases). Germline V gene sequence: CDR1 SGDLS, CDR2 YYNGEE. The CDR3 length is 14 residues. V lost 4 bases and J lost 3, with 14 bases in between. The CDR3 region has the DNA TGTGCCAGCAGCCGAGGGGGGACAGTCTACGAGCAGTACTTC. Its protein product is CASSRGGTVYEQYF.

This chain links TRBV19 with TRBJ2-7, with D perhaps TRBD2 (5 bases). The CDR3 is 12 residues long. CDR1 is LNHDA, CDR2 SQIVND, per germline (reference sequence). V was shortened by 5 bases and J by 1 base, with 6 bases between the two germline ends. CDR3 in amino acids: CASSRGSYEQYF. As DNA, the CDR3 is TGTGCCAGTAGTCGGGGATCCTACGAGCAGTACTTC.

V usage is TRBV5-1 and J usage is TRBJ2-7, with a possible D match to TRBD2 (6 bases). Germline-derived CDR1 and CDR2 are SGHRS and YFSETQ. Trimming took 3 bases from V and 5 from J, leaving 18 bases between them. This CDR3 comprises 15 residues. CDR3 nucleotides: TGCGCCAGCAGCTCTCTCGCAGGGAGGATCCACGAGCAGTACTTC. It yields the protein CASSSLAGRIHEQYF.

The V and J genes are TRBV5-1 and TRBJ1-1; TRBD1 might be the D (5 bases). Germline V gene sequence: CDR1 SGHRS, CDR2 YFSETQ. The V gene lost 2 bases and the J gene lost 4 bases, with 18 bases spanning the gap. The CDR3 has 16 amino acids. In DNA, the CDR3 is TGCGCCAGCAGCTTACACCCCTCAGGGCCCGGCACTGAAGCTTTCTTT. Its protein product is CASSLHPSGPGTEAFF.

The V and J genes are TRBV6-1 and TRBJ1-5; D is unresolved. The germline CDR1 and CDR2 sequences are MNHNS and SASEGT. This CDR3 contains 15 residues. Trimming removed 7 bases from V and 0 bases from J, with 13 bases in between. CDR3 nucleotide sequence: TGTGCCAGCACCCTTACGGAATATAGCAATCAGCCCCAGCATTTT. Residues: CASTLTEYSNQPQHF.